These 14 T cell receptor beta chains were sequenced from one sample in a study of shared clonotypes between healthy human individuals. Repertoires were generated with immunoSEQ multiplex PCR, while TCRdb's copy carries only in-frame clones and drops some. Counted here are about 2 million clones, 85% to 95% occurring once; the ten biggest clones make up 0.13%. The sequencing input was naive CD4+ T cells sorted from blood. As to subset: CD45RA+ positively selected. Every receptor here comes from a man between 18 and 35 years old in good health.

V and J are TRBV6-6 and TRBJ2-7, with TRBD1 matching 9 bases. V lost 8 bases, J lost 2 bases, and 10 bases stayed unmatched. Germline CDR1 MNHNY, CDR2 SVGAGI (reference sequence). The CDR3 extends over 15 amino acids. The CDR3 here is CASASPGQGTYEQYF. CDR3 in DNA: TGTGCCAGCGCCTCTCCGGGACAGGGAACCTACGAGCAGTACTTC.

The chain links TRBV7-8 to TRBJ1-5; 7 positions match TRBD1. The CDR3 has 16 residues. V was clipped by 2 bases and J by 6 bases; unmatched bases: 10. CDR1 is SGHVS, CDR2 FQNEAQ, per germline. The CDR3 reads CASSLWGTEGSQPQHF. The CDR3 bases are TGTGCCAGCAGCTTATGGGGGACAGAAGGAAGTCAGCCCCAGCATTTT.

This clone was seen at least ten times. The chain uses TRBV5-1 and TRBJ1-6; perhaps TRBD1 as D (5 bases). Germline V gene lookup returns CDR1 SGHRS and CDR2 YFSETQ. The CDR3 loop spans 15 amino acids. Trimming took off 4 bases at V and 2 bases at J, with 10 bases between the two ends. The CDR3 nucleotides read TGCGCCAGCAGCAGGGACGGTGCCTATAATTCACCCCTCCACTTT. This encodes CASSRDGAYNSPLHF.

Of note for this clone: Other DNA sequences within the sample encode an identical CDR3. The CDR3 DNA follows: TGCAGCGCACAGGGGCAGAACACTGAAGCTTTCTTT. Amino acid sequence: CSAQGQNTEAFF. The chain couples TRBV29-1 to TRBJ1-1; 7 nucleotides match TRBD1. V lost 7 bases, J lost 1 base, and 3 bases stayed unmatched. Looked up from germline, CDR1 is SQVTM and CDR2 is ANQGSEA. The CDR3 spans 12 residues.

Of note for this clone: The identical CDR3 is also encoded by other nucleotide sequences in the sample. V usage is TRBV11-2 and J usage is TRBJ2-5; 9 nucleotides align to TRBD2. This CDR3 has 14 residues. The germline V gene encodes CDR1 SGHAT and CDR2 FQNNGV. V dropped 1 base and J dropped 3; count of bases not matched to a gene: 0. DNA for the CDR3: TGTGCCAGCAGCTTAGGACTAGCGGAAGAGACCCAGTACTTC. Residues: CASSLGLAEETQYF.

The J gene is TRBJ2-5, the V gene TRBV7-3; 9 nucleotides line up with TRBD1. V was pared by 5 bases and J by 4 bases, with 8 bases of the junction left unmatched. Germline CDR1 reads SGHTA; CDR2 reads FQGTGA. The CDR3 covers 15 residues. This chain's CDR3 is CASSLGDREGETQYF. In DNA, the CDR3 is TGTGCCAGCAGCCTCGGGGACAGGGAAGGAGAGACCCAGTACTTC.

The chain links TRBV19 to TRBJ2-7; no definite D call. V lost 5 bases and J lost 3, with 11 bases in between. The CDR3 totals 13 residues. Germline CDR1 LNHDA, CDR2 SQIVND (reference sequence). The CDR3 reads CASSPISGYEQYF. CDR3 DNA: TGTGCCAGTAGTCCAATCTCAGGCTACGAGCAGTACTTC.

This clone was observed a single time. This rearrangement joins TRBV6-6 to TRBJ1-2, with 10 positions matching TRBD1. V lost 6 bases, J lost 3 bases, and 4 bases stayed unmatched. This CDR3 comprises 14 residues. Germline-derived CDR1 and CDR2 are MNHNY and SVGAGI (reference sequence). DNA for the CDR3: TGTGCCAGCAGCCCCGGGACAGGGGACTATGGCTACACCTTC. Translating it yields CASSPGTGDYGYTF.

The chain carries TRBV7-3 and TRBJ2-7; 8 bases match TRBD1. This CDR3 contains 14 residues. The trim removed 2 bases at V and 7 bases at J, leaving 7 bases unmatched. The V gene's germline CDR1 is SGHTA and CDR2 FQGTGA. CDR3: CASSLGTGLGEQYF. The CDR3 region has the DNA TGTGCCAGCAGCTTAGGGACAGGACTGGGGGAGCAGTACTTC.

This clone was recorded a few times. This sample also contains other DNA sequences that code for the same CDR3. V is TRBV6-6 and J is TRBJ1-2; 7 nucleotides agree with TRBD1. Unmatched junction bases numbered 8, after V lost 7 bases and J lost 3 bases. CDR1 is MNHNY and CDR2 is SVGAGI in the germline V gene (reference sequence). The length of the CDR3 is 14 residues. CDR3 amino acids: CASNRKGQHYGYTF. In DNA form, the CDR3 reads TGTGCCAGCAATAGAAAGGGACAGCACTATGGCTACACCTTC.

The chain has TRBV7-9 and TRBJ1-4; 9 bases line up with TRBD1. The V and J ends lost 5 bases and 10 bases, in that order; junction bases with no gene match: 8. This CDR3 comprises 14 residues. The germline CDR1 and CDR2 sequences are SEHNR and FQNEAQ (reference sequence). Here the CDR3 DNA reads TGTGCCAGCAGCAATGGGGACAGGGAGTTAAAACTGTTTTTT. Translating gives CASSNGDRELKLFF.

This chain uses TRBV5-6 with TRBJ2-2; 9 nucleotides agree with TRBD2. Germline V gene sequence: CDR1 SGHDT, CDR2 YYEEEE. The CDR3 is made up of 16 amino acids. V shed 0 bases, J shed 4 bases, and the junction held 4 bases outside the gene matches. CDR3 amino acids: CASSLALAGFTGELFF. DNA of the CDR3: TGTGCCAGCAGCTTGGCCCTAGCGGGATTCACCGGGGAGCTGTTTTTT.

This chain connects TRBV18 to TRBJ1-1; 7 positions agree with TRBD1. J gave up 1 base and V 4 bases, and 6 bases lay outside the gene matches. The CDR3 extends over 15 amino acids. CDR1 is KGHSH, CDR2 LQKENI, per germline. The CDR3, as DNA: TGTGCCAGCTCACAACTGACAGGGTCGAACACTGAAGCTTTCTTT. It is translated as CASSQLTGSNTEAFF.

This chain connects TRBV6-6 to TRBJ2-7, with 8 bases that match TRBD2. The CDR3 runs 15 residues. V was clipped by 7 bases and J by 2 bases; unmatched bases: 10. Germline CDR1 MNHNY, CDR2 SVGAGI (reference sequence). CDR3 nucleotides: TGTGCCAGCACCACTCCGGGACTAGGGACCTACGAGCAGTACTTC. Its translation: CASTTPGLGTYEQYF.